This T cell receptor (beta chain) is drawn from a study of response to subunit inactivated influenza vaccine. Study results and caveats: A suggestion made by the authors is that each seasonal influenza vaccination recruits few new T cells.

MiXCR, applied by TCRdb to the RT-PCR reads, yields one record per CDR3 protein. The repertoire holds 500,000 to 600,000 distinct CDR3 sequences, with 11% as singletons. This clonotype was counted only a few times. Its specificity is not known. Germline-derived CDR1 and CDR2 are MGHDK and SYGVNS. This CDR3 contains 13 residues. Between the trimmed V and J ends, which lost 7 bases and 2 bases, there was a span of 9 bases. In addition, the sample was reused for a study of T cells expressing NK-cell markers. That source adds: Template switching by 5'RACE with UMIs generated the TCR beta cDNA. According to the study, TCR beta repertoires originated from sorted CD3+CD56+NKG2C+, CD3+CD56+NKG2C- and CD3+CD56-NKG2C+ T cells. A range of about 1.0-7.0% of CD8+ T cells consisted of dominant NKG2C+ clonotypes in 5 to 7 donors.

The TCR was taken from a man aged 50 or older who received an inactivated influenza vaccine. The sample here was PBMCs from blood, taken on the day of vaccination. This chain joins TRBV25-1 and TRBJ1-3, with D maybe TRBD1 (5 bases). The CDR3 DNA reads as TGTGCCAGCACGCCAGGGCCTGGAAACACCATATATTTT. Protein sequence: CASTPGPGNTIYF.